This T cell receptor beta chain is drawn from a study of cytomegalovirus exposure and HLA in healthy donors. 13 Jbeta primers and 60 Vbeta primers were used for the PCR. Method: immunoSEQ multiplex PCR; TCRdb's copy keeps in-frame clones and lacks some. The sample lists 150,000 to 200,000 clones; roughly 65% were seen once. Everyone who donated was a healthy bone marrow donor. V was pared by 3 bases and J by 1 base, with 4 bases of the junction left unmatched. Germline V gene sequence: CDR1 LNHDA, CDR2 SQIVND (reference sequence). This CDR3 contains 17 residues. Source material: PBMCs. The gene calls are TRBV19 and TRBJ2-2, with 11 bases matching TRBD2. This TCR was recovered from a man younger than 30 in good health and CMV-seropositive. CDR3 sequence: CASSMKGTSGNTGELFF. For the CDR3, the DNA is TGTGCCAGTAGTATGAAAGGGACTAGCGGGAACACCGGGGAGCTGTTTTTT.